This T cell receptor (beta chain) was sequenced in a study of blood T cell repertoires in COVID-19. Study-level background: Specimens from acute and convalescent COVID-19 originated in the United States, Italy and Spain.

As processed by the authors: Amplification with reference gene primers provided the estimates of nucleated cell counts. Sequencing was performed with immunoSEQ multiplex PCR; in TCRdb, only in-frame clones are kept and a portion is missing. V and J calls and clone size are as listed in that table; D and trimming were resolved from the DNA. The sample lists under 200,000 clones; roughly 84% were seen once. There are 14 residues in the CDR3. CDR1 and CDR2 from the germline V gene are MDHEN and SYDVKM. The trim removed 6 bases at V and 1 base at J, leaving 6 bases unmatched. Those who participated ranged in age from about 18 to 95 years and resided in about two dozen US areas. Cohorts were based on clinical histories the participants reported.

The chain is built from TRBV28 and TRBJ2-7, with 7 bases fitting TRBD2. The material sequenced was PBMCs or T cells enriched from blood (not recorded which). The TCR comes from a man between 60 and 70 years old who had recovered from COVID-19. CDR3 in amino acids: CASRGGTGSYEQYF. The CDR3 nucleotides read TGTGCCAGCAGGGGGGGGACCGGATCCTACGAGCAGTACTTC.